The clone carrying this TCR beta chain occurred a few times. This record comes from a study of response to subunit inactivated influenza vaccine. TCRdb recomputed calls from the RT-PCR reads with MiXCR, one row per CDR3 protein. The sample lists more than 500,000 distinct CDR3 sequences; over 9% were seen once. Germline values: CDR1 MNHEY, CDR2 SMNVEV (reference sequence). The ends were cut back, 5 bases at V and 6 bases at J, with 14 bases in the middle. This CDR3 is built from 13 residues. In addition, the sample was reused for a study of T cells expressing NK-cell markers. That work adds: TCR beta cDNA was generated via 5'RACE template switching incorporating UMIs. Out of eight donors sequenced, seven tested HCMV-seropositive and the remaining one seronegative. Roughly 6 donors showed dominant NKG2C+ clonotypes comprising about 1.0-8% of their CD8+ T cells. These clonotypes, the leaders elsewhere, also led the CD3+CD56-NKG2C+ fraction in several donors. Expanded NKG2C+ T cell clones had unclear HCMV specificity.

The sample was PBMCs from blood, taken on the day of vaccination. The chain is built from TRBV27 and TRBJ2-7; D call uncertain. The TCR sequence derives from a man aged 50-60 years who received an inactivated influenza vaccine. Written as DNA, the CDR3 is TGTGCCAGCAGTCCCCCCGGGTGGGGCGAGCAGTACTTC. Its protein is CASSPPGWGEQYF.